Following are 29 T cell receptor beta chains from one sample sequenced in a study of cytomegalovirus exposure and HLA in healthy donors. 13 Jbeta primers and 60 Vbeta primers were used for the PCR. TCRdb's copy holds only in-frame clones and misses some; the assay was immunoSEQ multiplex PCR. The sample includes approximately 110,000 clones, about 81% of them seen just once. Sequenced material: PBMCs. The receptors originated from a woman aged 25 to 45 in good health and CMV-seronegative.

CDR3 in amino acids: CASSLPRLRGQETQYF. The CDR3 DNA reads as TGTGCCAGCAGCTTACCCCGCTTAAGGGGGCAAGAGACCCAGTACTTC. The V and J genes are TRBV11-2 and TRBJ2-5, with D possibly being TRBD1 (6 bases). The V gene lost 2 bases and the J gene lost 2 bases, with 15 bases spanning the gap. Per germline, CDR1 SGHAT and CDR2 FQNNGV. The CDR3 consists of 16 residues.

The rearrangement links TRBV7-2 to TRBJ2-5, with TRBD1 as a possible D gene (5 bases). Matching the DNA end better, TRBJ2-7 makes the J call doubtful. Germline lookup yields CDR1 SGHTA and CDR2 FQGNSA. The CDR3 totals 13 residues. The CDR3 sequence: CASSLEQDYEQYF. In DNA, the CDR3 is TGTGCCAGCAGCTTAGAACAGGACTACGAGCAGTACTTC.

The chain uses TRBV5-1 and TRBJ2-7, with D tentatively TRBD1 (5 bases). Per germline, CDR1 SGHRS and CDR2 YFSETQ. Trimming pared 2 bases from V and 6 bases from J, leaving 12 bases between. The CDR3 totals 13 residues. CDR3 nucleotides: TGCGCCAGCAGCTTCGTAACAGGTTCCGAGCAGTACTTC. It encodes CASSFVTGSEQYF.

For the CDR3, the DNA is TGCGCCAGCACCACCTATGGGATAGGAGGCACTGAAGCTTTCTTT. Its protein product is CASTTYGIGGTEAFF. The rearrangement joins TRBV5-1 to TRBJ1-1, with D uncertain. Deletions cut 6 bases from V and 4 bases from J, with 19 bases between. The CDR3 runs to 15 residues. CDR1 SGHRS and CDR2 YFSETQ come from the germline V gene. The full variable domain, completed using reference TRBV5-1 and TRBJ1-1, is KAGVTQTPRYLIKTRGQQVTLSCSPISGHRSVSWYQQTPGQGLQFLFEYFSETQRNKGNFPGRFSGRQFSNSRSEMNVSTLELGDSALYLCASTTYGIGGTEAFFGQGTRLTVV.

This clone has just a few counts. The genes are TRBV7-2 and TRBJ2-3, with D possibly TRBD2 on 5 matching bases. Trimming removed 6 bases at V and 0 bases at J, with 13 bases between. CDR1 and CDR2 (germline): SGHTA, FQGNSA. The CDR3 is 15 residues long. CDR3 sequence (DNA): TGTGCCAGCAGTCGGGTAGCGCCTAGCACAGATACGCAGTATTTT. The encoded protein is CASSRVAPSTDTQYF.

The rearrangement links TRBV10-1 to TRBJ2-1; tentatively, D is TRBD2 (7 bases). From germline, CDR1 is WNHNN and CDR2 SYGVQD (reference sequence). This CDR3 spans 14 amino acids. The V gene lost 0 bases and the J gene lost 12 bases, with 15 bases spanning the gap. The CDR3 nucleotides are TGCGCCAGCAGTGAGTCGGGAGGGGGGGCGGGGCAGTTCTTC. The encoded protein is CASSESGGGAGQFF.

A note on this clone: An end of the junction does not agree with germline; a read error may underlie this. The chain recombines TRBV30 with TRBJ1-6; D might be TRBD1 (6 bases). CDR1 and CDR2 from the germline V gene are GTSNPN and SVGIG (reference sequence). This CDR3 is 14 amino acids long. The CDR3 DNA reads TGTGCCTGGAGTGTAAAGGGGGATAATTCACCCCCCCACTTT. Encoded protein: CAWSVKGDNSPPHF. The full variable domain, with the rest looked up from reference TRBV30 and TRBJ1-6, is SQTIHQWPATLVQPVGSPLSLECTVEGTSNPNLYWYRQAAGRGLQLLFYSVGIGQISSEVPQNLSASRPQDRQFILSSKKLLLSDSGFYLCAWSVKGDNSPPHFGNGTRLTVT.

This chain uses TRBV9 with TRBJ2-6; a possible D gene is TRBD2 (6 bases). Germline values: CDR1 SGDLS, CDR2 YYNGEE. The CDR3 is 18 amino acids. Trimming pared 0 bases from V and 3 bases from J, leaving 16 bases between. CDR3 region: CASSVATGVAVGANVLTF. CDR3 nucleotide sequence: TGTGCCAGCAGCGTAGCTACGGGAGTAGCGGTTGGGGCCAACGTCCTGACTTTC.

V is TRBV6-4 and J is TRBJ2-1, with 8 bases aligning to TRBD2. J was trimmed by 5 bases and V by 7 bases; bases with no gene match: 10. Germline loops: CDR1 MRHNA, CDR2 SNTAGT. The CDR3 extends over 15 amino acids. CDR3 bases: TGTGCCAGCAAAGCGGGACTAGGGATTGACAATGAGCAGTTCTTC. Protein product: CASKAGLGIDNEQFF.

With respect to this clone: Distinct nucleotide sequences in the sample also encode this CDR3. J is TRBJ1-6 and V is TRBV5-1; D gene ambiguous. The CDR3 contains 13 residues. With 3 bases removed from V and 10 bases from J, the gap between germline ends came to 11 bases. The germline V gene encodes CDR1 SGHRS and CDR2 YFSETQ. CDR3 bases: TGCGCCAGCAGCTCCGGGGTAGACTCACCCCTCCACTTT. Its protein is CASSSGVDSPLHF.

CDR3 sequence (DNA): TGCGCCAGCAGCTGGGGGGGGACTAGCGGCGCGGTAGGAGATACGCAGTATTTT. As protein: CASSWGGTSGAVGDTQYF. The chain carries TRBV5-1 and TRBJ2-3; 11 positions agree with TRBD2. Germline V gene data show CDR1 as SGHRS and CDR2 as YFSETQ. The CDR3 runs to 18 residues. Trimming at V came to 3 bases and at J to 5 bases, leaving 14 bases not matched to a gene.

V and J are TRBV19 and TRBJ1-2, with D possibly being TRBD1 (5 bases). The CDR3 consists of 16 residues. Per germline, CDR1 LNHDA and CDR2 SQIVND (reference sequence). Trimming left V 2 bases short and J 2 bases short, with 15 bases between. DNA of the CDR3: TGTGCCAGTAGTATAAAAAGGGGCGAAATGAACTATGGCTACACCTTC. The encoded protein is CASSIKRGEMNYGYTF.

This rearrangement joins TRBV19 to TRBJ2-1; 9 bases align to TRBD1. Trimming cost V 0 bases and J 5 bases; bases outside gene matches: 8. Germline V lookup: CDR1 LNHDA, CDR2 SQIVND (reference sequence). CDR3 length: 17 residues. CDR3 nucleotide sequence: TGTGCCAGTAGTATAGATCCCGGGACAGGGTGGGACAATGAGCAGTTCTTC. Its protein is CASSIDPGTGWDNEQFF.

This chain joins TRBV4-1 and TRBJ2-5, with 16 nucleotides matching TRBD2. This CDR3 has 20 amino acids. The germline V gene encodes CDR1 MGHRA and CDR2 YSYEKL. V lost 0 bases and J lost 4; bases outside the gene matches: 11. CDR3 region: CASSQDQVGLAGGRGETQYF. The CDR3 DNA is TGCGCCAGCAGCCAAGATCAGGTGGGACTAGCGGGGGGGCGGGGAGAGACCCAGTACTTC.

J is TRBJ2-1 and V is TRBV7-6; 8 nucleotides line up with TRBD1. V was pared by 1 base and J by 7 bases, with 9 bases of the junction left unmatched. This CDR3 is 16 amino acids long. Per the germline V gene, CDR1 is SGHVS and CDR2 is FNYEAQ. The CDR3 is CASSLVGQGARNEQFF. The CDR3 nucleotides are TGTGCCAGCAGCTTAGTGGGGCAGGGGGCAAGGAATGAGCAGTTCTTC.

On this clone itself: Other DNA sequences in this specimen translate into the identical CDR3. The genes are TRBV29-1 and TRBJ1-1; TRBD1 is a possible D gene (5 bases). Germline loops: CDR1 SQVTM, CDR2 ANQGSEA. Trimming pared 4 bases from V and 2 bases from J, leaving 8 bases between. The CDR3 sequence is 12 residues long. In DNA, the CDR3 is TGCAGCGTTGGTCAGGGAAACACTGAAGCTTTCTTT. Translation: CSVGQGNTEAFF.

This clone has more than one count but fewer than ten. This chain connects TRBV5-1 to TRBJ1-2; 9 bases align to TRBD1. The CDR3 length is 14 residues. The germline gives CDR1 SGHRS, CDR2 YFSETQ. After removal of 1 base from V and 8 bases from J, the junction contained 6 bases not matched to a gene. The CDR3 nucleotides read TGCGCCAGCAGCTTGACAGGGGGCCAGGCGGGCTACACCTTC. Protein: CASSLTGGQAGYTF.

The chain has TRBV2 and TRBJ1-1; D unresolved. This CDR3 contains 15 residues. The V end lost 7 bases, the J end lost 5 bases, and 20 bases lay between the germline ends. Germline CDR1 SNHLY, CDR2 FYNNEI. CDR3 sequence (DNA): TGTGCCAGCATGTTCCGGGGAGTACTGCTTACTGAAGCTTTCTTT. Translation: CASMFRGVLLTEAFF. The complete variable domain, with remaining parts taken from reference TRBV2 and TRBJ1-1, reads EPEVTQTPSHQVTQMGQEVILRCVPISNHLYFYWYRQILGQKVEFLVSFYNNEISEKSEIFDDQFSVERPDGSNFTLKIRSTKLEDSAMYFCASMFRGVLLTEAFFGQGTRLTVV.

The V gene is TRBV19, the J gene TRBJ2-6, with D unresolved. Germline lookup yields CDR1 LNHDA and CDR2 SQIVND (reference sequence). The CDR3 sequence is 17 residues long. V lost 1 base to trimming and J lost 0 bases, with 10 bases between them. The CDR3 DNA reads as TGTGCCAGTAGTATAGGGCAGGATTTCTCTGGGGCCAACGTCCTGACTTTC. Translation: CASSIGQDFSGANVLTF.

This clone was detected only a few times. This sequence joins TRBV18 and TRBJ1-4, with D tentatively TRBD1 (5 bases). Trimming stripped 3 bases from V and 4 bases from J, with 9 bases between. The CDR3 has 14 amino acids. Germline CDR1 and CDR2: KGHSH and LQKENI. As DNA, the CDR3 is TGTGCCAGCTCACCTAGACAGCTTAATGAAAAACTGTTTTTT. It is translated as CASSPRQLNEKLFF.

The CDR3 DNA reads as TGTGCCAGCAGCTCGTCTTTCGGGGGGCGGGGGGACAATGAGCAGTTCTTC. Encoded protein: CASSSSFGGRGDNEQFF. This sequence joins TRBV11-3 and TRBJ2-1; 8 positions match TRBD2. V gave up 4 bases and J gave up 5 bases; unmatched junction bases: 13. CDR3 size: 17 residues. The germline CDR1 and CDR2 sequences are SGHNT and YENEEA.

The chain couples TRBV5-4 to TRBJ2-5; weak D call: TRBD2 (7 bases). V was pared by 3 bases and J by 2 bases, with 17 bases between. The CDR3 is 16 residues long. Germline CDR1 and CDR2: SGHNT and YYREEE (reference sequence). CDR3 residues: CASSSTWRGGQETQYF. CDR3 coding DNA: TGTGCCAGCAGCTCCACTTGGAGGGGGGGACAAGAGACCCAGTACTTC.

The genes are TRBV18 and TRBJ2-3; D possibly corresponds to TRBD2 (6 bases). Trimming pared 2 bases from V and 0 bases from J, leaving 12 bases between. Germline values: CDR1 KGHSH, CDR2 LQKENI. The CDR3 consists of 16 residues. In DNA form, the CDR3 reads TGTGCCAGCTCACCAATGGGTGCGGGGAGCACAGATACGCAGTATTTT. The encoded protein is CASSPMGAGSTDTQYF.

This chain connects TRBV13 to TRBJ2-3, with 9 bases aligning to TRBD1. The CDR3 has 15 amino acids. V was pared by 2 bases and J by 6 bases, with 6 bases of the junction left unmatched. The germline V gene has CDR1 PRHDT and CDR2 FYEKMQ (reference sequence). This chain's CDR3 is CASSLSGQGTDTQYF. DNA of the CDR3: TGTGCCAGCAGCTTATCTGGACAGGGGACGGATACGCAGTATTTT.

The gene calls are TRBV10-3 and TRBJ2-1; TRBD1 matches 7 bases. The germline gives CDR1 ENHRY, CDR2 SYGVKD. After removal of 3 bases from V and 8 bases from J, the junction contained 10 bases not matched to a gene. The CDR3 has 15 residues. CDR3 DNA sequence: TGTGCCATCAGTGACAGGGAGACAGGGAATGATGAGCAGTTCTTC. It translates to CAISDRETGNDEQFF.

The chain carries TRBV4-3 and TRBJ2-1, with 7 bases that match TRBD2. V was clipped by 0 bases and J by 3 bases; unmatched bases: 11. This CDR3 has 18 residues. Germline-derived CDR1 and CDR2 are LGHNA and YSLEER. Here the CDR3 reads CASSQDLIRLADYNEQFF. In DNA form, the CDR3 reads TGCGCCAGCAGCCAAGATCTCATAAGGCTAGCGGACTACAATGAGCAGTTCTTC.

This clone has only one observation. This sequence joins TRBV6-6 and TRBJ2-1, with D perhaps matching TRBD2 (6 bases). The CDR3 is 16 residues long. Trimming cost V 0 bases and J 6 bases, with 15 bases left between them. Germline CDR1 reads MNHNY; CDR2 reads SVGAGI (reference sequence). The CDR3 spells CASSYSGTPLGNEQFF. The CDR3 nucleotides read TGTGCCAGCAGTTACTCTGGGACTCCCTTGGGCAATGAGCAGTTCTTC.

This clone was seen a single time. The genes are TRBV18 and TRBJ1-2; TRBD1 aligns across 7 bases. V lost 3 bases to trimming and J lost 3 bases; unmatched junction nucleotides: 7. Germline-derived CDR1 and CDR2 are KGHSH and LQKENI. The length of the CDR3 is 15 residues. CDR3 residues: CASSPATGPHYGYTF. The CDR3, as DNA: TGTGCCAGCTCACCCGCGACAGGGCCGCACTATGGCTACACCTTC.

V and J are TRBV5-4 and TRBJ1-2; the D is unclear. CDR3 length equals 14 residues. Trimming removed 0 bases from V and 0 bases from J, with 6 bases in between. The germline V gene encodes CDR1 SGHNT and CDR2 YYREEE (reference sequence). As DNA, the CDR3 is TGTGCCAGCAGCTTGGACAGAGCTAACTATGGCTACACCTTC. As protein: CASSLDRANYGYTF.